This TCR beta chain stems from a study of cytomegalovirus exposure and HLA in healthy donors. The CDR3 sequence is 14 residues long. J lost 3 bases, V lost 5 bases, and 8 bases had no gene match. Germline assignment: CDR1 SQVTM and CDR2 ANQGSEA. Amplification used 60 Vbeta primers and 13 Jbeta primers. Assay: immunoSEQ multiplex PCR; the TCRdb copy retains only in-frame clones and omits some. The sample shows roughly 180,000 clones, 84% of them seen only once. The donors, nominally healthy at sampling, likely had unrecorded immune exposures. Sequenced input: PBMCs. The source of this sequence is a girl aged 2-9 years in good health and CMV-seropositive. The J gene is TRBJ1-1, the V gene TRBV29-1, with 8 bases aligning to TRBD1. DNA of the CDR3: TGCAGCGTTCAACTTGGACAGGGAGACACTGAAGCTTTCTTT. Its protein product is CSVQLGQGDTEAFF.